The 17 T cell receptor beta chains below all came from one sample that was sequenced in a study of Tregs in tolerant kidney transplant recipients (dated by TCRdb to between 2017 and 2020). The library was produced with the immunoSEQ multiplex PCR assay. TCRdb took over this immuneACCESS table, retaining in-frame rearrangements with V and J assigned. Such tables are incomplete; in checked studies, under half of the missing clones stem from an unresolved V gene, and the remainder is unexplained. This sample lists some 250,000 clones; roughly 84% were detected once. In total, the top ten clones hold 0.64% of the sample. The sample consisted of CD4+ T cells from blood. The receptors shown here come from a human donor in good health.

The gene calls are TRBV7-9 and TRBJ1-4; 9 nucleotides match TRBD1. Looked up from germline, CDR1 is SEHNR and CDR2 is FQNEAQ (reference sequence). The CDR3 runs 17 residues. The V gene end was trimmed by 5 bases and the J gene end by 6 bases; junction bases not matched to a gene: 13. CDR3 sequence: CASSPDRGRGQDEKLFF. The CDR3 nucleotides are TGTGCCAGCAGCCCGGACAGGGGCCGGGGCCAGGATGAAAAACTGTTTTTT.

The V and J genes are TRBV7-3 and TRBJ2-7; maybe TRBD2 (6 bases). Trimming removed 2 bases from V and 5 bases from J, with 13 bases in between. The CDR3 is 14 amino acids. Germline V gives CDR1 SGHTA, CDR2 FQGTGA. CDR3 sequence reads: CASSLAGREDEQYF. Written as DNA, the CDR3 is TGTGCCAGCAGCTTAGCGGGGAGAGAGGACGAGCAGTACTTC.

This chain links TRBV15 with TRBJ1-2; no firm D call. The CDR3 is 13 amino acids. CDR1 LNHNV and CDR2 YYDKDF come from the germline V gene (reference sequence). Trimming took off 0 bases at V and 8 bases at J, with 10 bases between the two ends. In DNA, the CDR3 is TGTGCCACCAGCAGAGATCTCCAGTCAGGCTACACCTTC. The encoded protein is CATSRDLQSGYTF.

This chain uses TRBV18 with TRBJ1-2, with 9 positions matching TRBD1. V was clipped by 3 bases and J by 1 base; unmatched bases: 12. Germline V CDR1 and CDR2: KGHSH, LQKENI. This CDR3 is built from 18 residues. The CDR3, as DNA: TGTGCCAGCTCACCCACAGGGACAGGGCCATGGATTAACTATGGCTACACCTTC. It encodes CASSPTGTGPWINYGYTF.

V is TRBV30 and J is TRBJ1-3; D gene uncertain. This CDR3 contains 13 residues. V lost 8 bases, J lost 4 bases, and 15 bases lay in between. Per the germline V gene, CDR1 is GTSNPN and CDR2 is SVGIG (reference sequence). CDR3 sequence: CARKVGGGNTIYF. As DNA, the CDR3 is TGTGCCAGAAAAGTCGGTGGGGGAAACACCATATATTTT.

The CDR3 DNA reads as TGTGCCAGCAGCCCCGGCTCTCTCAACACTGAAGCTTTCTTT. This encodes CASSPGSLNTEAFF. The rearrangement links TRBV28 to TRBJ1-1; D not certain. From germline, CDR1 is MDHEN and CDR2 SYDVKM. V was clipped by 6 bases and J by 2 bases, with 13 bases between them. This CDR3 region has 14 residues.

This clone was seen only a few times. The rearrangement uses TRBV6-5 and TRBJ2-3; 12 bases agree with TRBD1. V lost 10 bases and J lost 2; bases outside the gene matches: 7. The CDR3 covers 15 residues. CDR1 is MNHEY, CDR2 SVGAGI, per germline. CDR3 amino acids: CATGQGALITDTQYF. The DNA for the CDR3 is TGTGCCACGGGACAGGGGGCTCTAATCACAGATACGCAGTATTTT.

The V gene is TRBV7-7, the J gene TRBJ2-1; 7 bases align to TRBD1. This CDR3 is built from 11 residues. Looked up from germline, CDR1 is SSHAT and CDR2 is FNYEAQ (reference sequence). The chain's CDR3 is CAVNRGNEQFF. The CDR3, as DNA: TGTGCGGTCAACAGGGGAAATGAGCAGTTCTTC.

This clone is a singleton in its sample. This chain connects TRBV7-3 to TRBJ2-1; D unclear. CDR1 is SGHTA and CDR2 is FQGTGA in the germline V gene. The CDR3 has 13 amino acids. The V gene lost 5 bases and the J gene lost 6 bases, with 11 bases spanning the gap. This CDR3 is CASSLLVGNEQFF. CDR3 bases: TGTGCCAGCAGCCTTCTTGTGGGCAATGAGCAGTTCTTC.

This clone was recorded only once. The CDR3: CASSLAREGPREQYF. For the CDR3, the DNA is TGTGCCAGCAGCTTAGCGCGGGAGGGCCCTCGGGAGCAGTACTTC. The V gene is TRBV7-8, the J gene TRBJ2-7, with 9 bases fitting TRBD2. Looked up from germline, CDR1 is SGHVS and CDR2 is FQNEAQ. The CDR3 length is 15 residues. V shed 0 bases and J 7 bases; nucleotides not matched to a gene: 7.

The chain uses TRBV30 and TRBJ1-2; D uncertain. The CDR3 runs to 11 residues. The V gene's germline CDR1 is GTSNPN and CDR2 SVGIG (reference sequence). Trimming pared 4 bases from V and 4 bases from J, leaving 7 bases between. The CDR3 reads CAWTEAYGYTF. In DNA form, the CDR3 reads TGTGCCTGGACAGAAGCCTATGGCTACACCTTC. Using reference TRBV30 and TRBJ1-2 for the parts outside the CDR3, the full variable domain is SQTIHQWPATLVQPVGSPLSLECTVEGTSNPNLYWYRQAAGRGLQLLFYSVGIGQISSEVPQNLSASRPQDRQFILSSKKLLLSDSGFYLCAWTEAYGYTFGSGTRLTVV.

The V and J genes are TRBV6-5 and TRBJ2-3; D is undetermined. Germline-derived CDR1 and CDR2 are MNHEY and SVGAGI. Trimming removed 1 base from V and 2 bases from J, with 4 bases in between. The CDR3 is 13 residues long. Written as DNA, the CDR3 is TGTGCCAGCAGTTACTTTTCCACAGATACGCAGTATTTT. Translation gives CASSYFSTDTQYF.

The rearrangement joins TRBV7-3 to TRBJ2-3, with unresolved D. CDR1 and CDR2 from the germline V gene are SGHTA and FQGTGA. The CDR3 runs to 15 residues. Trimming left V 0 bases short and J 4 bases short, with 11 bases between. The CDR3 here is CASSLTFRESDTQYF. The CDR3 nucleotides are TGTGCCAGCAGCTTAACTTTCAGAGAATCAGATACGCAGTATTTT.

This chain joins TRBV19 and TRBJ2-2; 9 bases line up with TRBD1. With V trimmed by 4 bases and J by 7 bases, 4 bases remained unmatched. Germline CDR1 and CDR2: LNHDA and SQIVND (reference sequence). The CDR3 has 14 residues. CDR3 in DNA: TGTGCCAGTAGTACACAGGGGGCACGCGGGGAGCTGTTTTTT. Its protein product is CASSTQGARGELFF.

With respect to this clone: In the same sample, other DNA sequences code for this CDR3. The gene calls are TRBV5-1 and TRBJ2-5, with TRBD1 identical over 9 bases. V was pared by 3 bases and J by 5 bases, with 5 bases of the junction left unmatched. Germline V gives CDR1 SGHRS, CDR2 YFSETQ. The CDR3 loop spans 14 amino acids. This chain's CDR3 is CASSSQGAGETQYF. The CDR3 DNA reads as TGCGCCAGCAGCTCACAGGGGGCTGGGGAGACCCAGTACTTC.

The V gene is TRBV5-5, the J gene TRBJ1-2; D not resolved. The germline CDR1 and CDR2 sequences are SGHKS and YYEKEE (reference sequence). V gave up 1 base and J gave up 6 bases, with 16 bases separating them. This CDR3 has 15 amino acids. CDR3 sequence reads: CASSLPEALGHGYTF. The CDR3 bases are TGTGCCAGCAGCTTGCCCGAGGCCCTCGGCCATGGCTACACCTTC. Looking up the rest from reference TRBV5-5 and TRBJ1-2 gives the full variable domain: DAGVTQSPTHLIKTRGQQVTLRCSPISGHKSVSWYQQVLGQGPQFIFQYYEKEERGRGNFPDRFSARQFPNYSSELNVNALLLGDSALYLCASSLPEALGHGYTFGSGTRLTVV.

The chain uses TRBV5-1 and TRBJ1-1, with 10 bases identical to TRBD1. Germline-derived CDR1 and CDR2 are SGHRS and YFSETQ. The trim removed 1 base at V and 0 bases at J, leaving 6 bases unmatched. This CDR3 comprises 17 residues. The CDR3 loop is CASSLLGQGFLNTEAFF. As DNA, the CDR3 is TGCGCCAGCAGCTTGCTGGGACAGGGGTTTTTGAACACTGAAGCTTTCTTT.